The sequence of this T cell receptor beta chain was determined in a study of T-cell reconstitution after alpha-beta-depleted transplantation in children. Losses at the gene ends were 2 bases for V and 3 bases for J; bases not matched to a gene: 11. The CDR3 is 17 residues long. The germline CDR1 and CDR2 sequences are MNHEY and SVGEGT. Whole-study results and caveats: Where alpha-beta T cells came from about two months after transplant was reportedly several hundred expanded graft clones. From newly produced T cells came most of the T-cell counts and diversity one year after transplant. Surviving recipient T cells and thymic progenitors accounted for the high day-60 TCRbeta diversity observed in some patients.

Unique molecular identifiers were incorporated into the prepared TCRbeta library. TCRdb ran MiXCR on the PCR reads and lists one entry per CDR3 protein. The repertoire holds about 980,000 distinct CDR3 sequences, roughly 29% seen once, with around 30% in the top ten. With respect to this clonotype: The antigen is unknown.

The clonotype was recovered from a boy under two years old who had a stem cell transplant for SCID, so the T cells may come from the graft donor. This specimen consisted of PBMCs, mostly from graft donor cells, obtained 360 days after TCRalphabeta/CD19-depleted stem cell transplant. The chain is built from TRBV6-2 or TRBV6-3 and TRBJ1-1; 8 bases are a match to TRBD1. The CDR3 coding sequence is TGTGCCAGCAGTTACGGCGGACAGGGAATAGGTTACACTGAAGCTTTCTTT. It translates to CASSYGGQGIGYTEAFF.